This TCR beta chain was identified in a study of cytomegalovirus exposure and HLA in healthy donors. Study at large: A subsequent analysis stated that the roughly 120 validation repertoires were run on the same platform as the approximately 700 first-cohort repertoires.

The CDR3 is made up of 13 amino acids. In germline, CDR1 is GTSNPN, CDR2 SVGIG (reference sequence). Trimming stripped 8 bases from V and 6 bases from J, with 17 bases between. The sample holds a few counts of this clone. Clones were sequenced by immunoSEQ multiplex PCR, and TCRdb holds only the in-frame ones, with some missing. The profile shows fewer than 200,000 clones, roughly 85% of them singletons. The genes are TRBV30 and TRBJ1-5, with D unclear. This receptor was taken from a young man in good health and CMV-seropositive. Sequencing was done on a sample of PBMCs. The CDR3 nucleotides are TGTGCCGGAGGACCCTCGGGGAGTCAGCCCCAGCATTTT. Translation gives CAGGPSGSQPQHF.